This T cell receptor beta chain was sequenced during a study of beta chain features in type 1 diabetes. Study-level findings and limits: For Type 1 diabetes patients, all four CD4+ subsets carried TCRB CDR3s that were moderately but significantly shorter.

The authors reverse transcribed all of the isolated RNA, so sequencing captured expressed TCRB transcripts. Reads from naive, central memory and regulatory T cell samples averaged about 3.9 million. TCRdb keeps only in-frame clones here, not all; method: immunoSEQ multiplex PCR. Altogether about 710,000 clones are present, around 15% being singletons, with the ten largest covering approximately 0.042%. In this sample, this clone turned up a few times. Antigen: not known. Mismatch with germline at one junction end may stem from a read error. This CDR3 has 9 amino acids. Germline V CDR1 and CDR2: SGHTA, FQGTGA.

Sequenced sample: naive CD4+ T cells from blood. The chain uses TRBV7-3 and TRBJ2-7; unclear D gene. This clonotype was sampled from a man between 18 and 35 years old with type 1 diabetes. The CDR3 loop reads CASSSSGSF. The CDR3 nucleotides are TGTGCCAGCAGCTCTTCCGGTTCATTC. Full variable domain (outside the CDR3, taken from reference TRBV7-3 and TRBJ2-7): GAGVSQTPSNKVTEKGKYVELRCDPISGHTALYWYRQSLGQGPEFLIYFQGTGAADDSGLPNDRFFAVRPEGSVSTLKIQRTERGDSAVYLCASSSSGSFGPGTRLTVT.